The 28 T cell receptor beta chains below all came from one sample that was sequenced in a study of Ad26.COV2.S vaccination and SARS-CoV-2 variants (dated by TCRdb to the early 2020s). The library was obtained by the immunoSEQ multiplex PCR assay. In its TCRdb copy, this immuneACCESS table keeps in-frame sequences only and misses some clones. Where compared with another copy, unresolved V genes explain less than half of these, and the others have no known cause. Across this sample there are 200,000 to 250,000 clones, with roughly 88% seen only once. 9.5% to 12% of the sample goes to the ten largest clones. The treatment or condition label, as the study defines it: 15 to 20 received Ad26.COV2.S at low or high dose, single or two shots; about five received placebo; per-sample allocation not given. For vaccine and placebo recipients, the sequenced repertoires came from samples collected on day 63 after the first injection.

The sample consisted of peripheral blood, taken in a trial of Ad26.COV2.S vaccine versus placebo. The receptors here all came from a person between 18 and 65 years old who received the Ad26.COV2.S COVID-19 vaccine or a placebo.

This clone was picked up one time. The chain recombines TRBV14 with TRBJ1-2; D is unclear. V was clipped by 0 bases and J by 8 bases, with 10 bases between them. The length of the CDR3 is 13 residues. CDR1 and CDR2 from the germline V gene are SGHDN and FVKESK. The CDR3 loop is CASSQDHQQGYTF. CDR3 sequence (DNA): TGTGCCAGCAGCCAAGATCATCAACAGGGCTACACCTTC.

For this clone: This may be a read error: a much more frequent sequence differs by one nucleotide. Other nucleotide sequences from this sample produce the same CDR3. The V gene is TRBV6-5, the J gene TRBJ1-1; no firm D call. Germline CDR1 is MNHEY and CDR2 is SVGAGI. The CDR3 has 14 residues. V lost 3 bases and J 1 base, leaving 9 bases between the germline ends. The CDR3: CASSYRPENTEAFF. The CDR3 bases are TGTGCCAGCAGTTATCGACCAGAGAACACTGAAGCTTTCTTT.

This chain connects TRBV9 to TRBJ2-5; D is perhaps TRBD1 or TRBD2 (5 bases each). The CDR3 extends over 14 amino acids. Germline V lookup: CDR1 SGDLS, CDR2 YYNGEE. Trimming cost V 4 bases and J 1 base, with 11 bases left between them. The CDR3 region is CASSLNGAQETQYF. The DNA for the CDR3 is TGTGCCAGCAGCCTTAACGGGGCCCAAGAGACCCAGTACTTC. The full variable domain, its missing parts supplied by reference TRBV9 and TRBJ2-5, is DSGVTQTPKHLITATGQRVTLRCSPRSGDLSVYWYQQSLDQGLQFLIQYYNGEERAKGNILERFSAQQFPDLHSELNLSSLELGDSALYFCASSLNGAQETQYFGPGTRLLVL.

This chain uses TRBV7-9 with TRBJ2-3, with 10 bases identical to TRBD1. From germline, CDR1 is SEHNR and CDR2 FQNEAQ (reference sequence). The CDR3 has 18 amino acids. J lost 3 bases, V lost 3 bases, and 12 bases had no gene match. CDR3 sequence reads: CASSFKETGGLGTDTQYF. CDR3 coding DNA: TGTGCCAGCAGCTTCAAGGAGACAGGGGGCTTGGGAACAGATACGCAGTATTTT.

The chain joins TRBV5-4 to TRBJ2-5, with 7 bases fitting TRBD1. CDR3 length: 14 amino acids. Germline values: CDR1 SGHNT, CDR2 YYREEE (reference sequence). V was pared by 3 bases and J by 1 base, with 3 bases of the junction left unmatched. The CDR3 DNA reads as TGTGCCAGCAGCTGGGGGACAGCCCAAGAGACCCAGTACTTC. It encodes CASSWGTAQETQYF.

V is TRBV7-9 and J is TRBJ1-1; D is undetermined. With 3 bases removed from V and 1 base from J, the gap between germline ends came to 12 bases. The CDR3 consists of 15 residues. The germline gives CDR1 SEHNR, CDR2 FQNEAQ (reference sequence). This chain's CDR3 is CASSFPLSPNTEAFF. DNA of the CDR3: TGTGCCAGCAGCTTCCCTTTGTCCCCGAACACTGAAGCTTTCTTT.

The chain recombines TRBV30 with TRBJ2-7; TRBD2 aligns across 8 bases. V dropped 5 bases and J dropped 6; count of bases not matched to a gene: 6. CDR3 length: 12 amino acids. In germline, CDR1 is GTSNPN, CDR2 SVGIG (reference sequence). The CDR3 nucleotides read TGTGCCTGGTCAGCGGGAGAGGGCGAGCAGTACTTC. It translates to CAWSAGEGEQYF.

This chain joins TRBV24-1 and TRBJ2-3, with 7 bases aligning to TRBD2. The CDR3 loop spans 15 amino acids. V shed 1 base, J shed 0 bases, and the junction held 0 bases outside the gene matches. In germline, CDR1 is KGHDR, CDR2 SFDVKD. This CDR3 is CATSDFSGSTDTQYF. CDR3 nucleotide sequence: TGTGCCACCAGTGATTTTAGCGGGAGCACAGATACGCAGTATTTT.

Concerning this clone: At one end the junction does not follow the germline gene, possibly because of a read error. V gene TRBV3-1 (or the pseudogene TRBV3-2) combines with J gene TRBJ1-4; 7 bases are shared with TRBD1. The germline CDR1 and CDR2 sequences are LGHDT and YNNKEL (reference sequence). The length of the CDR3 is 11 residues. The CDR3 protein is CASSQDQGVTF. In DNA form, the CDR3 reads TGTGCCAGCAGCCAAGATCAGGGGGTGACTTTT.

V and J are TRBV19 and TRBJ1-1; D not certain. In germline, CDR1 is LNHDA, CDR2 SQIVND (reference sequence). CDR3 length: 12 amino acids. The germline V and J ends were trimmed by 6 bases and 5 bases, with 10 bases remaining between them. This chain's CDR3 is CASRHGETEAFF. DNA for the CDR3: TGTGCCAGTAGGCATGGGGAGACTGAAGCTTTCTTT. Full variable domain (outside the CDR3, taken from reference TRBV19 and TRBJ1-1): DGGITQSPKYLFRKEGQNVTLSCEQNLNHDAMYWYRQDPGQGLRLIYYSQIVNDFQKGDIAEGYSVSREKKESFPLTVTSAQKNPTAFYLCASRHGETEAFFGQGTRLTVV.

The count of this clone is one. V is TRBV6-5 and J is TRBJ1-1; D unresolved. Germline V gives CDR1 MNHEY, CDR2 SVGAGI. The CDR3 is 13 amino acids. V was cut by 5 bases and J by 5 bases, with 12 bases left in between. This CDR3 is CASSTSVRTEAFF. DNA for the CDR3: TGTGCCAGCAGTACGTCCGTTCGGACTGAAGCTTTCTTT.

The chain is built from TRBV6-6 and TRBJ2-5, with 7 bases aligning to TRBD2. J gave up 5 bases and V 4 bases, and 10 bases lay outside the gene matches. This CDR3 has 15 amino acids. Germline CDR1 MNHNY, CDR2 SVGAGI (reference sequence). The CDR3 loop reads CASSSGTNGPETQYF. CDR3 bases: TGTGCCAGCAGTTCCGGGACTAACGGCCCCGAGACCCAGTACTTC.

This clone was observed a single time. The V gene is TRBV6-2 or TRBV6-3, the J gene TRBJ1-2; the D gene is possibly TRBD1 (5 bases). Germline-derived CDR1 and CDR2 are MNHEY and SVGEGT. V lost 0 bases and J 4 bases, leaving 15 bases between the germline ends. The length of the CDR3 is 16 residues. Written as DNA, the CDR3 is TGTGCCAGCAGTTACTCGGAGGGGCGCAGTCTCTATGGCTACACCTTC. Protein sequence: CASSYSEGRSLYGYTF.

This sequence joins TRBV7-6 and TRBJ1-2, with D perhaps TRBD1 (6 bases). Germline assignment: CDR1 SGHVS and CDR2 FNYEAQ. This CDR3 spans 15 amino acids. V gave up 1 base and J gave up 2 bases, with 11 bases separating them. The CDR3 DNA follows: TGTGCCAGCAGCTTAGGGGCAGGGGCGAACTATGGCTACACCTTC. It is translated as CASSLGAGANYGYTF.

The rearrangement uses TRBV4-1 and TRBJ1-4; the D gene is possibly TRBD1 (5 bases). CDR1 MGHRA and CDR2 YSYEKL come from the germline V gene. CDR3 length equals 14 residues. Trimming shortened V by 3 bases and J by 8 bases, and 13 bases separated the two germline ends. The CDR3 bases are TGCGCCAGCAGCCAGGTCCGGGACGTAGAAAAACTGTTTTTT. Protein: CASSQVRDVEKLFF.

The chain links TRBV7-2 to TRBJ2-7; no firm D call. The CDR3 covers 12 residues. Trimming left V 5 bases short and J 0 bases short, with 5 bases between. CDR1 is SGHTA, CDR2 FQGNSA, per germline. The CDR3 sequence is CASSHSSYEQYF. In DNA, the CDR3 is TGTGCCAGCAGCCATAGCTCCTACGAGCAGTACTTC.

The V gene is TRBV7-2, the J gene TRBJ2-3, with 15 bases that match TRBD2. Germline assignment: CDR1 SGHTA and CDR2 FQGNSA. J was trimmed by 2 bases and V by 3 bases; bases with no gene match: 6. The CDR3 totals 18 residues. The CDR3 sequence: CASSFRGLAGGATDTQYF. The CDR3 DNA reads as TGTGCCAGCAGCTTTAGAGGACTAGCGGGGGGGGCCACAGATACGCAGTATTTT.

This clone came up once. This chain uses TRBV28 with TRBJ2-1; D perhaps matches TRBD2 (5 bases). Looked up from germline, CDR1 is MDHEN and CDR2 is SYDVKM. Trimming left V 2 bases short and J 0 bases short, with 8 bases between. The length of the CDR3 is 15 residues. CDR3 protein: CASSLVGSSYNEQFF. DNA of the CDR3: TGTGCCAGCAGTTTAGTGGGGAGCTCCTACAATGAGCAGTTCTTC.

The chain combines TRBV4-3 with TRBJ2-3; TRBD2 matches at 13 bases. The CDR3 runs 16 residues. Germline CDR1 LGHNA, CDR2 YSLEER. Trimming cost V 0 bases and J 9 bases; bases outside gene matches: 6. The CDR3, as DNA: TGCGCCAGCAGCCAAGAAACTAGCGGGGGGGTAGGCACGCAGTATTTT. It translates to CASSQETSGGVGTQYF.

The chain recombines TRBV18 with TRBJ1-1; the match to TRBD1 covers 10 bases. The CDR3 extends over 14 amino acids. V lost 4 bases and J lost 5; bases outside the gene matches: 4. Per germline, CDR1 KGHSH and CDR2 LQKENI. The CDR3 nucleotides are TGTGCCAGCTCACACAGACAGGGGGCGACTGAAGCTTTCTTT. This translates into CASSHRQGATEAFF.

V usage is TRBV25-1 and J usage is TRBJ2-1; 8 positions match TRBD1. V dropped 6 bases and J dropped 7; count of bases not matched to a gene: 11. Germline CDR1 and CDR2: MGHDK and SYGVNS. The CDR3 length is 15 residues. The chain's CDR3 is CASRTQGVQWNEQFF. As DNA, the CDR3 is TGTGCCAGCAGAACACAGGGGGTTCAATGGAATGAGCAGTTCTTC.

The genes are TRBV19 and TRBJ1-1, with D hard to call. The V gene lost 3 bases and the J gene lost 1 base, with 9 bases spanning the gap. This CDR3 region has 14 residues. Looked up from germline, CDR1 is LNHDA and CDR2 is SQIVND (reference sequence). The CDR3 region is CASSMVEWNTEAFF. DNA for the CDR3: TGTGCCAGTAGTATGGTAGAATGGAACACTGAAGCTTTCTTT.

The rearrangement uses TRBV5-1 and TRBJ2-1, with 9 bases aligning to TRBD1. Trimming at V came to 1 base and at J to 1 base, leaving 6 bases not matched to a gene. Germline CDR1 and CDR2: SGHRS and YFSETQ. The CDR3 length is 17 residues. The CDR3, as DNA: TGCGCCAGCAGCTTGTCCTTAGGACAGGGGTCCTACAATGAGCAGTTCTTC. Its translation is CASSLSLGQGSYNEQFF.

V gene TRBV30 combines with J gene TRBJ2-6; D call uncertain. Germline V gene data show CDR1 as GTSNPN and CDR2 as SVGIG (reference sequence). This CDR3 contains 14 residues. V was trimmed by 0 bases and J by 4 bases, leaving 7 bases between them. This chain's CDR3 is CAWSVHGGANVLTF. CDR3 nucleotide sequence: TGTGCCTGGAGTGTACACGGGGGGGCCAACGTCCTGACTTTC.

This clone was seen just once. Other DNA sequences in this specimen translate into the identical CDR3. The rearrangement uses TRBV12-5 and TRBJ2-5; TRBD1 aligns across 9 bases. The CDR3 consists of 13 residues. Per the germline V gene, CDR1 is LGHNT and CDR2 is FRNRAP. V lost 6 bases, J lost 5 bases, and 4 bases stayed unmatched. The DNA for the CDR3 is TGTGCTAGTGGCCCGGACAGGGGCGAGACCCAGTACTTC. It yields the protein CASGPDRGETQYF.

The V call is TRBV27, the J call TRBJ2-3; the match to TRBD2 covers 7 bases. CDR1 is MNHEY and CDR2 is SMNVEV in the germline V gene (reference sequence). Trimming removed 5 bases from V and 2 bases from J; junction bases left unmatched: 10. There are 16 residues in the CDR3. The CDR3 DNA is TGTGCCAGCAGTGCCCCCAGCCGGGACTACACAGATACGCAGTATTTT. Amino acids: CASSAPSRDYTDTQYF.

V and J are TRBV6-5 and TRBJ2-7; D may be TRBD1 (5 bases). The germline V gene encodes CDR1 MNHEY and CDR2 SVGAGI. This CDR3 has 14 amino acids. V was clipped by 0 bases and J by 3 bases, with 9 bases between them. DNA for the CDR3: TGTGCCAGCAGTTACTCGTATCAGGGCTACGAGCAGTACTTC. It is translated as CASSYSYQGYEQYF.

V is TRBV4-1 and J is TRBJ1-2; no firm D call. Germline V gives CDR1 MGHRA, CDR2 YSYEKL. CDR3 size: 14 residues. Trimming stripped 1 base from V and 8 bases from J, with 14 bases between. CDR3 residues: CASSQVVRSSGYTF. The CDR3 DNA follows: TGCGCCAGCAGCCAAGTTGTCCGTAGCTCCGGCTACACCTTC.